These T cell receptor beta chains were read from a single sample in a study of T-cell reconstitution after alpha-beta-depleted transplantation in children. A single record per CDR3 protein comes from TCRdb applying MiXCR to the PCR reads. Of roughly 100,000 distinct CDR3 sequences detected, 7.5% to 9.5% appear once; the ten largest clones hold roughly 7%. The material sequenced was PBMCs from the stem cell graft donor, taken from the stem cell graft. These receptors were collected from a human donor who donated a stem cell graft to a child with congenital amegakaryocytic thrombocytopenia. The CDR3 runs from the conserved cysteine through the conserved F or W. D genes are given only for firm matches. Rows may omit the clone size; those that give it use once, few, many or a size class.

len	abundance	v_gene	d_gene	j_gene	CDR3nt	CDR3aa
15	NA	TRBV7-8	NA	TRBJ2-5	TGTGCCAGCAGCTTACTCGACAGAAAAGGAGAGACCCAGTACTTC	CASSLLDRKGETQYF
15	few	TRBV18	NA	TRBJ2-1	TGTGCCAGCTCACCCGGGACGGGCTCCTACAATGAGCAGTTCTTC	CASSPGTGSYNEQFF
14	many	TRBV5-1	NA	TRBJ1-5	TGCGCCAGCAGCTTAACCGGGGGAAATCAGCCCCAGCATTTT	CASSLTGGNQPQHF
15	many	TRBV20-1	TRBD2	TRBJ2-1	TGCAGTGCGGAGGGACTAGCGGGGAGCCTCAATGAGCAGTTCTTC	CSAEGLAGSLNEQFF
11	many	TRBV25-1	NA	TRBJ1-2	TGTGCCAGCAGTGATTATAATGGCTACACCTTC	CASSDYNGYTF
11	NA	TRBV20-1	NA	TRBJ2-7	TGCAGTGCTAGGCGCGTCGACGAGCAGTACTTC	CSARRVDEQYF
13	many	TRBV7-9	NA	TRBJ2-5	TGTGCCAGCAGCTTGTTCCTAGCTGAGACCCAGTACTTC	CASSLFLAETQYF
13	many	TRBV29-1	NA	TRBJ2-3	TGCAGCGTTGGGCCAGCTAGCACAGATACGCAGTATTTT	CSVGPASTDTQYF
13	many	TRBV20-1	NA	TRBJ2-7	TGCAGTGCGGCTGGGTTTGCATCCTACGAGCAGTACTTC	CSAAGFASYEQYF
16	few	TRBV18	NA	TRBJ2-2	TGTGCCAGCTCACTAACGACAGTGACTAACACCGGGGAGCTGTTTTTT	CASSLTTVTNTGELFF
15	many	TRBV5-1	NA	TRBJ2-3	TGCGCCAGCAGCTTGGCGGGTAGGGGCACAGATACGCAGTATTTT	CASSLAGRGTDTQYF
12	NA	TRBV29-1	NA	TRBJ1-1	TGCAGCGTTGGGGTCGAGGGATCCGAAGCTTTCTTT	CSVGVEGSEAFF
15	many	TRBV6-5	TRBD1	TRBJ1-5	TGTGCCAGCAGCGCCGGGACAGGGGAGGGCCAGCCCCAGCATTTT	CASSAGTGEGQPQHF
12	many	TRBV20-1	TRBD2	TRBJ2-7	TGCAGTGGGTCCGGGACTAGCGACGAGCAGTACTTC	CSGSGTSDEQYF
18	NA	TRBV29-1	NA	TRBJ1-1	TGCAGCGTTGAAGATGGGTCCGGGACTGAGAACTGGGACACTGAAGCTTTCTTT	CSVEDGSGTENWDTEAFF
13	many	TRBV7-8	NA	TRBJ2-2	TGTGCCAGCGGGGGGCGGGTTGCCGGGGAGCTGTTTTTT	CASGGRVAGELFF
14	many	TRBV5-6	TRBD1	TRBJ1-1	TGTGCCAGCAGCCGACGCCAGGGGGCCCCTGAAGCTTTCTTT	CASSRRQGAPEAFF
15	many	TRBV18	NA	TRBJ1-3	TGTGCCAGCTCACCGACTCAGGGTGCCGGAAACACCATATATTTT	CASSPTQGAGNTIYF
13	NA	TRBV5-1	NA	TRBJ1-1	TGCGCCAGCAGAACGGAAATGAACACTGAAGCTTTCTTT	CASRTEMNTEAFF
14	many	TRBV12-3/TRBV12-4	NA	TRBJ1-6	TGTGCCAGCAGCCTCGGGTCAAGTCGGTCACCCCTCCACTTT	CASSLGSSRSPLHF
13	NA	TRBV30	NA	TRBJ1-6	TGTGCCTGGGTTGGACAGTTAGGGTCACCCCTCCACTTT	CAWVGQLGSPLHF
13	few	TRBV5-1	TRBD2	TRBJ2-5	TGCGCCAGCAGCTCGGGGGGTGCGGAGACCCAGTACTTC	CASSSGGAETQYF
15	many	TRBV5-5	TRBD1	TRBJ1-5	TGTGCCAGCAGCTTGTCCGGGACAGCGGGACAGCCCCAGCATTTT	CASSLSGTAGQPQHF
13	many	TRBV20-1	NA	TRBJ1-3	TGCAGTGCTAGATACGGAACTGGAAACACCATATATTTT	CSARYGTGNTIYF
14	many	TRBV7-9	TRBD1	TRBJ1-4	TGTGCCAGCAGCCCAGGGGGCGCGGGTGAAAAACTGTTTTTT	CASSPGGAGEKLFF
13	many	TRBV29-1	NA	TRBJ1-2	TGCAGCGTGGGGGACGGAGCTAACTATGGCTACACCTTC	CSVGDGANYGYTF
13	many	TRBV7-2	NA	TRBJ2-1	TGTGCCAGCAGCCGGTCAACGAAGTCTGAGCAGTTCTTC	CASSRSTKSEQFF
16	many	TRBV7-2	TRBD2	TRBJ2-2	TGTGCCAGCAGCTTACAGGGAGGGGCGAACACCGGGGAGCTGTTTTTT	CASSLQGGANTGELFF
18	many	TRBV4-2	NA	TRBJ2-3	TGTGCCAGCAGCCAAGATGGAGGGGGGGGCTCGGGCACAGATACGCAGTATTTT	CASSQDGGGGSGTDTQYF
13	NA	TRBV20-1	TRBD1	TRBJ2-5	TGCAGTGCTCCTCGGGGACAGGGGGAGACCCAGTACTTC	CSAPRGQGETQYF
13	many	TRBV20-1	TRBD1	TRBJ2-2	TGCAGTGCCCTGACAGGGGATACCGGGGAGCTGTTTTTT	CSALTGDTGELFF